The 7 T cell receptor beta chains in this list originate from one sample, sequenced in a study of graft-versus-host responses after intestinal transplantation. Measured with immunoSEQ multiplex PCR; TCRdb has only the in-frame clones, and not every one. The sample carries some 41,000 clones, 75% to 95% recorded once. Sample: PBMCs, taken around 43 weeks after intestinal transplant. The receptors here all came from a human patient who received an intestinal transplant, so some T cells may come from the graft donor.

The V call is TRBV28, the J call TRBJ2-2; D not certain. Germline V gene data show CDR1 as MDHEN and CDR2 as SYDVKM. Trimming left V 2 bases short and J 4 bases short, with 11 bases between. This CDR3 has 15 residues. CDR3 DNA: TGTGCCAGCAGTTTAAACAGTCTCTTCACCGGGGAGCTGTTTTTT. Its protein is CASSLNSLFTGELFF.

The chain has TRBV19 and TRBJ2-1, with TRBD2 as a possible D gene (5 bases). Germline assignment: CDR1 LNHDA and CDR2 SQIVND (reference sequence). Between the trimmed V and J ends, which lost 3 bases and 0 bases, there was a span of 18 bases. This CDR3 comprises 18 residues. CDR3 loop: CASSIRSPTRSSYNEQFF. In DNA form, the CDR3 reads TGTGCCAGTAGTATCAGGTCCCCCACTAGGAGCTCCTACAATGAGCAGTTCTTC.

This clone was detected only once. The chain carries TRBV6-5 and TRBJ1-2; 9 bases agree with TRBD1. The CDR3 consists of 16 residues. Germline V gives CDR1 MNHEY, CDR2 SVGAGI. J was trimmed by 6 bases and V by 0 bases; bases with no gene match: 8. Here the CDR3 reads CASSYSSTGGGNGYTF. DNA of the CDR3: TGTGCCAGCAGTTACTCCTCGACAGGGGGTGGAAATGGCTACACCTTC.

V gene TRBV29-1 combines with J gene TRBJ2-5; weak D call: TRBD2 (6 bases). CDR3 length: 13 residues. V lost 7 bases and J lost 4, with 16 bases in between. CDR1 and CDR2 (germline): SQVTM, ANQGSEA. The CDR3 coding sequence is TGCAGCGCCGAGGGCCGGGGGAGAGAGACCCAGTACTTC. It codes for CSAEGRGRETQYF.

The V gene is TRBV6-5, the J gene TRBJ1-1, with TRBD1 matching 8 bases. This CDR3 has 13 residues. Germline trimming cut 8 bases from V and 5 bases from J; bases unmatched to any gene: 7. Germline V gene sequence: CDR1 MNHEY, CDR2 SVGAGI. CDR3 protein: CASSLTGDTEAFF. The CDR3 nucleotides are TGTGCCAGCTCCTTGACAGGGGATACTGAAGCTTTCTTT.

The chain has TRBV6-5 and TRBJ2-7; TRBD2 matches at 10 bases. Germline V lookup: CDR1 MNHEY, CDR2 SVGAGI. V gave up 3 bases and J gave up 5 bases; unmatched junction bases: 10. CDR3 length equals 16 residues. The CDR3 protein is CASSYTLAGVGDEQYF. The DNA for the CDR3 is TGTGCCAGCAGTTATACTCTAGCGGGAGTTGGGGACGAGCAGTACTTC.

The chain uses TRBV6-6 and TRBJ2-7; D is perhaps TRBD1 (6 bases). Germline V gene sequence: CDR1 MNHNY, CDR2 SVGAGI (reference sequence). The CDR3 has 14 amino acids. The V end was cut by 0 bases, the J end by 4 bases, with 10 bases between. The CDR3, as DNA: TGTGCCAGCAGTTACTCGGGGGCTTGGTACGAGCAGTACTTC. Protein: CASSYSGAWYEQYF.